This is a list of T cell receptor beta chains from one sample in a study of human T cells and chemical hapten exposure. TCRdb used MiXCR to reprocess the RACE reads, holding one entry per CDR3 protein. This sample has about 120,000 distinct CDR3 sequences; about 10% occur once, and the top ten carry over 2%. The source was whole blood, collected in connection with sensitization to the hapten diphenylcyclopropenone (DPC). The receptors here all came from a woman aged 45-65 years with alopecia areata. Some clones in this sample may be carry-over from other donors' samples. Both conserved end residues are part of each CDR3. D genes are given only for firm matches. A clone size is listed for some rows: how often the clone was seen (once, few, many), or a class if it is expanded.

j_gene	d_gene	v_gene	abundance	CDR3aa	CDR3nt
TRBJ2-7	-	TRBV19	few	CASRGTYPYEQYF	TGTGCCAGCCGCGGGACATATCCCTACGAGCAGTACTTC
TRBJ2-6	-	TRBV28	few	CASSSGEAGANVLTF	TGTGCCAGCAGTTCGGGGGAAGCTGGGGCCAACGTCCTGACTTTC
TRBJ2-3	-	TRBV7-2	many	CASSLYPASTDTQYF	TGTGCCAGCAGCTTATACCCAGCGAGCACAGATACGCAGTATTTT
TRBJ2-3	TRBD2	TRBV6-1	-	CASGSLAGGRTDTQYF	TGTGCCAGCGGATCTCTAGCGGGGGGGCGCACAGATACGCAGTATTTT
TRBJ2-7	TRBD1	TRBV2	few	CASSERTGRYEQYF	TGTGCCAGCAGTGAAAGGACAGGTCGGTACGAGCAGTACTTC
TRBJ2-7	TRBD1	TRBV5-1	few	CASSSTGTAYEQYF	TGCGCCAGCAGCTCTACCGGGACAGCCTACGAGCAGTACTTC
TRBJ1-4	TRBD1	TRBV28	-	CASSPTGNAQEKLFF	TGTGCCAGCAGCCCGACAGGGAATGCTCAAGAAAAACTGTTTTTT
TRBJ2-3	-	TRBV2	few	CASSAGDGRTDTQYF	TGTGCCAGCAGTGCGGGCGACGGTCGCACAGATACGCAGTATTTT
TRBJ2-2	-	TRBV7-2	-	CASSFHTGELFF	TGTGCCAGCAGCTTCCACACCGGGGAGCTGTTTTTT
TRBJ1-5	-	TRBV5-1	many	CASSREGNQPQHF	TGCGCCAGCAGCCGGGAAGGCAATCAGCCCCAGCATTTT
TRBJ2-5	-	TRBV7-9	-	CASATRQETQYF	TGTGCCAGCGCTACGCGCCAAGAGACCCAGTACTTC
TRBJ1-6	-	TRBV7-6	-	CATATSENSPLHF	TGTGCCACCGCCACCTCGGAGAATTCACCCCTCCACTTT
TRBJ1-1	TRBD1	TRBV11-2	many	CASSRGQGPRTEAFF	TGTGCCAGCAGCAGAGGACAGGGCCCTAGGACTGAAGCTTTCTTT
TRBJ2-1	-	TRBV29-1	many	CSAGHTYNEQFF	TGCAGCGCCGGACATACTTACAATGAGCAGTTCTTC